The rows below give T cell receptor beta chains drawn from one sample of a study of blood T cell repertoires in COVID-19. Only in-frame clones appear in the TCRdb table, and some are missing; sequencing was by immunoSEQ multiplex PCR. Of more than 85,000 clones in the sample, almost 80% are singletons; the top ten hold under 20%. Input material: peripheral blood. Source of these receptors: a woman aged 80 or older with active or convalescent COVID-19. Each CDR3 is given with its conserved first and last residue.

V gene: TRBV24-1
J gene: TRBJ2-1
CDR3 protein: CATSDIEGAPYNEQFF

V gene: TRBV7-9
J gene: TRBJ1-1
CDR3 protein: CASSLLQYTEAFF

V gene: TRBV11-3
J gene: TRBJ2-1
CDR3 protein: CASSFRGAHNEQFF

V gene: TRBV7-9
J gene: TRBJ2-7
CDR3 protein: CASSSLGGLEQYF

V gene: TRBV18
J gene: TRBJ1-3
CDR3 protein: CASSPADRAGNTIYF

V gene: TRBV19
J gene: TRBJ1-1
CDR3 protein: CASTSTGGWTEAFF

V gene: TRBV4-2
J gene: TRBJ2-5
CDR3 protein: CASSRTTGGQIETQYF

V gene: TRBV5-4
J gene: TRBJ1-2
CDR3 protein: CASSLGGGQGRRDYGYTF

V gene: TRBV5-4
J gene: TRBJ1-2
CDR3 protein: CASSLTGTRTNYGYTF

V gene: TRBV4-3
J gene: TRBJ1-3
CDR3 protein: CASSQESYVGVGNTIYF

V gene: TRBV5-1
J gene: TRBJ2-1
CDR3 protein: CASSLAGLAGVHEQFF

V gene: TRBV5-1
J gene: TRBJ2-2
CDR3 protein: CASRELTGESGELFF

V gene: TRBV6-2/TRBV6-3
J gene: TRBJ2-7
CDR3 protein: CASSYSLLAGVSYEQYF

V gene: TRBV2
J gene: TRBJ1-6
CDR3 protein: CASSGFTVGQGRIRIHF

V gene: TRBV11-2
J gene: TRBJ1-1
CDR3 protein: CASSIGTGNTEAFF

V gene: TRBV28
J gene: TRBJ2-1
CDR3 protein: CASAQGASTYNEQFF

V gene: TRBV2
J gene: TRBJ1-5
CDR3 protein: CASRATGHQPQHF

V gene: TRBV3-1/TRBV3-2
J gene: TRBJ1-6
CDR3 protein: CASSSRTARNSPLHF

V gene: TRBV3-1/TRBV3-2
J gene: TRBJ2-7
CDR3 protein: CASSQEVTSGAAYEQYF

V gene: TRBV2
J gene: TRBJ2-5
CDR3 protein: CASSPTSGRGETQYF

V gene: TRBV7-9
J gene: TRBJ2-4
CDR3 protein: CASSPLGRGRNIQYF

V gene: TRBV5-1
J gene: TRBJ2-7
CDR3 protein: CASSLVPGAYEQYF

V gene: TRBV28
J gene: TRBJ1-1
CDR3 protein: CASSLLGRGYTEAFF

V gene: TRBV5-1
J gene: TRBJ2-1
CDR3 protein: CASSLGQGAPGWNEQFF

V gene: TRBV11-2
J gene: TRBJ1-2
CDR3 protein: CASSSGLNYGYTF

V gene: TRBV12-5
J gene: TRBJ2-1
CDR3 protein: CASGRGQGADEQFF

V gene: TRBV6-5
J gene: TRBJ1-2
CDR3 protein: CASSGTDRWGYTF

V gene: TRBV7-7
J gene: TRBJ2-3
CDR3 protein: CASSLGGLGSTDTQYF

V gene: TRBV12-3/TRBV12-4
J gene: TRBJ1-5
CDR3 protein: CASSLDRNQPQHF

V gene: TRBV10-3
J gene: TRBJ1-6
CDR3 protein: CAISARTGGESPLHF

V gene: TRBV7-2
J gene: TRBJ2-2
CDR3 protein: CASSLEPSGLRELFF

V gene: TRBV5-1
J gene: TRBJ2-7
CDR3 protein: CASSLVLAGDGEQYF

V gene: TRBV4-1
J gene: TRBJ2-1
CDR3 protein: CASSQDNYNEQFF

V gene: TRBV7-8
J gene: TRBJ1-2
CDR3 protein: CASSLLRIPLYGYTF

V gene: TRBV2
J gene: TRBJ2-1
CDR3 protein: CASRSLHEQFF

V gene: TRBV7-9
J gene: TRBJ2-2
CDR3 protein: CASSLGLSEFGELFF

V gene: TRBV2
J gene: TRBJ1-2
CDR3 protein: CASSHAGGSYGYTF

V gene: TRBV19
J gene: TRBJ2-1
CDR3 protein: CASRDLGLHNEQFF

V gene: TRBV20-1
J gene: TRBJ2-2
CDR3 protein: CSASRSSGYTGELFF

V gene: TRBV27
J gene: TRBJ2-3
CDR3 protein: CASSSMRREGVKKQYF

V gene: TRBV7-3
J gene: TRBJ2-5
CDR3 protein: CASSRSGDETQYF

V gene: TRBV18
J gene: TRBJ1-5
CDR3 protein: CASSPQLNRDQPQHF

V gene: TRBV7-2
J gene: TRBJ2-1
CDR3 protein: CASSSTGRGGHNEQFF

V gene: TRBV5-4
J gene: TRBJ2-5
CDR3 protein: CASSSARGSKETQYF

V gene: TRBV5-1
J gene: TRBJ2-5
CDR3 protein: CASSLSPQGKETQYF

V gene: TRBV29-1
J gene: TRBJ2-3
CDR3 protein: CSAGTSGGGTDTQYF

V gene: TRBV5-4
J gene: TRBJ1-2
CDR3 protein: CASSADDRVANYGYTF

V gene: TRBV5-3
J gene: TRBJ2-2
CDR3 protein: CARSLGKSSNAGELFF

V gene: TRBV3-1/TRBV3-2
J gene: TRBJ2-3
CDR3 protein: CASSQALLAGVIDTQYF

V gene: TRBV28
J gene: TRBJ1-5
CDR3 protein: CASRTSDRENQPQHF

V gene: TRBV5-4
J gene: TRBJ2-5
CDR3 protein: CASSAAGGQETQYF

V gene: TRBV5-1
J gene: TRBJ1-3
CDR3 protein: CASSLDYRAYTIYF